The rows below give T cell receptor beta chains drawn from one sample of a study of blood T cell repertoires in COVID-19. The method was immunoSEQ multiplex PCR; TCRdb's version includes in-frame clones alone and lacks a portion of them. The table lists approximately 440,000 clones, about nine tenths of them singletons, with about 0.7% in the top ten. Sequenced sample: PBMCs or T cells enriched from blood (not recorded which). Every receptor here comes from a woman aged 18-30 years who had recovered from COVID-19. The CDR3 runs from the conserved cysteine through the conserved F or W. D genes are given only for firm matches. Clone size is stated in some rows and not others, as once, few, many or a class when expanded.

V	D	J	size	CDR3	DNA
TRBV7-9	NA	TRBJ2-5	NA	CASSLQKAYSGQETQYF	TGTGCCAGCAGCCTACAAAAGGCTTATAGCGGACAAGAGACCCAGTACTTC
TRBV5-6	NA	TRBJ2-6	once	CASSFGGANVLTF	TGTGCCAGCAGCTTCGGTGGGGCCAACGTCCTGACTTTC
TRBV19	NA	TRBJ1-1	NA	CASSSPTAIDVGPEAFF	TGTGCCAGTAGTTCCCCGACAGCAATCGACGTTGGTCCTGAAGCTTTCTTT
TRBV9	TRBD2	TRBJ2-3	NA	CASSARDFIVLAGGHQDTQYF	TGTGCCAGCAGCGCCCGGGATTTTATAGTACTAGCGGGGGGGCACCAAGATACGCAGTATTTT
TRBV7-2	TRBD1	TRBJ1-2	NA	CASSFGQGGDYTF	TGTGCCAGCAGCTTCGGACAGGGCGGGGACTACACCTTC
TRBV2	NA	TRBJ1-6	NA	CASSVGTGQYSPLHF	TGTGCCAGCAGTGTTGGAACGGGTCAATATTCACCCCTCCACTTT
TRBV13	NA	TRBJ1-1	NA	CASSPPLPANTEAFF	TGTGCCAGCAGCCCTCCACTACCCGCGAACACTGAAGCTTTCTTT
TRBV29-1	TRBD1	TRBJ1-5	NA	CSAVDRDGSQPQHF	TGCAGCGCCGTGGACAGGGATGGGAGTCAGCCCCAGCATTTT
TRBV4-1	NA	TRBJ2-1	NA	CASSHFPPVNEQFF	TGCGCCAGCAGCCATTTCCCGCCGGTGAATGAGCAGTTCTTC
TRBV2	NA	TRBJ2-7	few	CATSGGSWDEQYF	TGTGCCACCTCCGGGGGTTCTTGGGACGAGCAGTACTTC
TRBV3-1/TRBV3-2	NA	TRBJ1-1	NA	CASSRQRSSTEAFF	TGTGCCAGCAGCCGGCAGAGGAGTTCCACTGAAGCTTTCTTT
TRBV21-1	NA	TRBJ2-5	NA	CASSTIIRGVETQYF	TGTGCCAGCAGCACCATAATCCGGGGGGTTGAGACCCAGTACTTC
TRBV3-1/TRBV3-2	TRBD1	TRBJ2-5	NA	CASSLGQLQETQYF	TGTGCCAGCAGCCTGGGACAGCTCCAAGAGACCCAGTACTTC
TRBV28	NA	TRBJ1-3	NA	CATHGDSGNTIYF	TGTGCCACCCACGGGGACTCTGGAAACACCATATATTTT
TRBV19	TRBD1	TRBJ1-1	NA	CASSTDRGRDTEAFF	TGTGCCAGTAGTACCGACAGGGGGCGGGACACTGAAGCTTTCTTT
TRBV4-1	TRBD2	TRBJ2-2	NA	CASRRGAGELFF	TGCGCCAGCAGACGGGGGGCCGGGGAGCTGTTTTTT
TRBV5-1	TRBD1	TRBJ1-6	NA	CASSSRATGTENSPLHF	TGCGCCAGCAGCTCCCGGGCCACCGGGACAGAGAATTCACCCCTCCACTTT
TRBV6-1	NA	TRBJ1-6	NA	CASSERGNSPLHF	TGTGCCAGCAGTGAGAGGGGGAATTCACCCCTCCACTTT
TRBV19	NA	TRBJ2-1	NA	CASSMEGYSSYNEQFF	TGTGCCAGTAGTATGGAGGGATACAGCTCCTACAATGAGCAGTTCTTC
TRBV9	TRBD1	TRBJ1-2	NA	CASSVTGGDYGYTF	TGTGCCAGCAGCGTTACAGGGGGAGACTATGGCTACACCTTC
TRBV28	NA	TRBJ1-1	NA	CASRSGRLGMAEAFF	TGTGCCAGCAGATCCGGTCGGTTGGGCATGGCTGAAGCTTTCTTT
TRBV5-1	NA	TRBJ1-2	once	CASSLRVDSYGYTF	TGCGCCAGCAGCTTGAGGGTCGACAGTTATGGCTACACCTTC
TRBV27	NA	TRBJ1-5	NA	CASSLRGGQNQPQHF	TGTGCCAGCAGCTTGAGGGGGGGGCAAAATCAGCCCCAGCATTTT
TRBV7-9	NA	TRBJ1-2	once	CASSLEGDYGYTF	TGTGCCAGCAGCTTGGAGGGAGACTATGGCTACACCTTC
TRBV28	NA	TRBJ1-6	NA	CASSSTEDSPLHF	TGTGCCAGCAGTTCGACAGAGGATTCACCCCTCCACTTT
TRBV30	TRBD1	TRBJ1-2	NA	CVTGQGLHGYTF	TGTGTGACGGGACAGGGGCTTCATGGCTACACCTTC
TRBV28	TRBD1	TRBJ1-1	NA	CASSSGTEGAFF	TGTGCCAGCAGTTCCGGGACAGAAGGAGCTTTCTTT
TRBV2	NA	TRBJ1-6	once	CASSENGDSPLHF	TGTGCCAGCAGTGAAAACGGGGATTCACCCCTCCACTTT
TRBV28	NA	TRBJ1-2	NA	CASSQRRVPYGYTF	TGTGCCAGCAGTCAACGCCGGGTCCCCTATGGCTACACCTTC
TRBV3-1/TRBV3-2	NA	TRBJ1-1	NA	CASSQELVSGGGNTEAFF	TGTGCCAGCAGCCAAGAGCTAGTCAGTGGGGGCGGGAACACTGAAGCTTTCTTT